Included here is one TCR beta chain sequence, with context. This entry is derived from a study of ipilimumab plus nivolumab after autologous stem cell transplantation. The method was immunoSEQ multiplex PCR; TCRdb's version includes in-frame clones alone and lacks a portion of them. This sample has 9,000 to 15,000 clones, with about 74% found just once. The CDR3 sequence is 13 residues long. The germline CDR1 and CDR2 sequences are SGHTA and FQGNSA. The ends were cut back, 8 bases at V and 5 bases at J, with 12 bases in the middle. V gene TRBV7-2 combines with J gene TRBJ2-2; the D gene is possibly TRBD2 (5 bases). The source was PBMCs, collected in a trial of ipilimumab plus nivolumab as post-transplant consolidation. This receptor was obtained from a male donor with multiple myeloma. CDR3 residues: CASFQRRTGELFF. The CDR3 coding sequence is TGTGCCAGCTTCCAGCGGAGGACCGGGGAGCTGTTTTTT.